Below are 30 T cell receptor beta chains sequenced from a single sample in a study of OX40 agonist ivuxolimab in advanced cancers. The library was produced with the immunoSEQ multiplex PCR assay. TCRdb carries this immuneACCESS record with in-frame sequences only. Its versions omit some clonotypes, under half of them owing to an unresolved V gene in the studies checked, with the rest unexplained. Here the sample has tens of thousands of clones; 79% occur a single time. Roughly a tenth of the sample goes to the ten largest clones. The input for sequencing was CD4+ or CD8+ T cells sorted from blood, taken in a trial of the OX40 agonist ivuxolimab. All receptors come from an adult with an advanced solid tumor such as melanoma, head and neck, liver or kidney cancer.

Notes on this clone: An end of the junction differs from the germline gene, which may be a read error. V usage is TRBV19 and J usage is TRBJ1-1; D possibly corresponds to TRBD1 (5 bases). The germline V gene encodes CDR1 LNHDA and CDR2 SQIVND (reference sequence). The CDR3 runs 15 residues. For the CDR3, the DNA is TGTGCCAGTAGCATAGCGGACAACGGGGGCACTGAAGCTTTCTTT. The encoded protein is CASSIADNGGTEAFF.

In its sample, this clone was seen once. This chain uses TRBV9 with TRBJ2-3, with D unresolved. The CDR3 runs to 13 residues. V was pared by 4 bases and J by 0 bases, with 6 bases between. Germline V CDR1 and CDR2: SGDLS, YYNGEE. In DNA, the CDR3 is TGTGCCAGCAGCCCCCAAAGCACAGATACGCAGTATTTT. As protein: CASSPQSTDTQYF.

The gene calls are TRBV6-1 and TRBJ1-2; unclear D gene. Germline V lookup: CDR1 MNHNS, CDR2 SASEGT. The CDR3 runs to 12 residues. The ends were cut back, 4 bases at V and 3 bases at J, with 6 bases in the middle. The CDR3: CASSAGYYGYTF. CDR3 nucleotide sequence: TGTGCCAGCAGTGCCGGGTACTATGGCTACACCTTC.

This clone was found once. The chain carries TRBV5-1 and TRBJ2-1; the D is unclear. This CDR3 has 14 amino acids. CDR1 SGHRS and CDR2 YFSETQ come from the germline V gene. Trimming cost V 0 bases and J 2 bases, with 6 bases left between them. DNA for the CDR3: TGCGCCAGCAGCTTGGGACCGACCTACAATGAGCAGTTCTTC. Its translation: CASSLGPTYNEQFF.

The chain employs TRBV10-2 and TRBJ1-1; D not resolved. Per germline, CDR1 WSHSY and CDR2 SAAADI. This CDR3 region has 12 residues. V lost 2 bases to trimming and J lost 5 bases, with 6 bases between them. The CDR3 region is CASSETGTEAFF. Here the CDR3 DNA reads TGCGCCAGCAGTGAGACGGGAACTGAAGCTTTCTTT.

This chain uses TRBV4-2 with TRBJ2-3; TRBD2 aligns across 12 bases. Germline V gene lookup returns CDR1 LGHNA and CDR2 YNFKEQ. V shed 2 bases and J 5 bases; nucleotides not matched to a gene: 11. The CDR3 totals 18 residues. The CDR3 here is CASSQLILAGGGGDTQYF. The DNA of the CDR3 is TGTGCCAGCAGCCAATTAATTCTAGCGGGAGGGGGTGGAGATACGCAGTATTTT.

This chain uses TRBV10-3 with TRBJ2-2; 11 nucleotides match TRBD1. The CDR3 extends over 17 amino acids. J was trimmed by 7 bases and V by 2 bases; bases with no gene match: 9. Germline CDR1 ENHRY, CDR2 SYGVKD. CDR3 in amino acids: CAISEPGTGGSVGELFF. The CDR3 DNA reads TGTGCCATCAGTGAGCCCGGGACAGGGGGAAGTGTCGGGGAGCTGTTTTTT.

This sequence joins TRBV15 and TRBJ2-2; the match to TRBD1 covers 12 bases. Germline V gives CDR1 LNHNV, CDR2 YYDKDF (reference sequence). J lost 6 bases, V lost 4 bases, and 9 bases had no gene match. The CDR3 runs to 17 residues. CDR3 DNA: TGTGCCACCAGCACAAAGCGGGGACAGGGGGCCGCCGGGGAGCTGTTTTTT. This encodes CATSTKRGQGAAGELFF.

The CDR3: CASSSYFGGADEDTQYF. CDR3 nucleotide sequence: TGTGCCAGCAGCTCGTACTTCGGGGGGGCCGATGAAGATACGCAGTATTTT. The V and J genes are TRBV7-9 and TRBJ2-3, with 8 bases lining up with TRBD2. The ends lost 4 bases at V and 5 bases at J; junction bases unmatched: 14. Germline CDR1 SEHNR, CDR2 FQNEAQ (reference sequence). The CDR3 is 17 amino acids.

The rearrangement joins TRBV5-1 to TRBJ2-7, with 10 nucleotides matching TRBD1. Germline values: CDR1 SGHRS, CDR2 YFSETQ. J was trimmed by 4 bases and V by 4 bases; bases with no gene match: 5. The CDR3 runs to 14 residues. The CDR3 DNA sequence: TGCGCCAGCAGCGGGACAGGGGTGTTTTACGAGCAGTACTTC. It codes for CASSGTGVFYEQYF.

The rearrangement joins TRBV28 to TRBJ1-6; TRBD1 agrees at 10 bases. Germline V lookup: CDR1 MDHEN, CDR2 SYDVKM. V shed 2 bases and J 10 bases; nucleotides not matched to a gene: 5. The CDR3 is 15 residues long. The CDR3 DNA reads as TGTGCCAGCAGTTTACCCCCGGGACAGGGGTCACCCCTCCACTTT. The encoded protein is CASSLPPGQGSPLHF.

The chain couples TRBV19 to TRBJ2-2; 8 bases line up with TRBD2. CDR1 is LNHDA and CDR2 is SQIVND in the germline V gene (reference sequence). This CDR3 region has 15 residues. Germline trimming cut 3 bases from V and 6 bases from J; bases unmatched to any gene: 6. CDR3 DNA: TGTGCCAGTAGTATCCCTCCGGGGGGGTCCGGGGAGCTGTTTTTT. Its translation: CASSIPPGGSGELFF.

The J gene is TRBJ2-7, the V gene TRBV6-5; 7 nucleotides match TRBD1. The CDR3 length is 14 residues. V was pared by 3 bases and J by 4 bases, with 6 bases of the junction left unmatched. Germline lookup yields CDR1 MNHEY and CDR2 SVGAGI. The CDR3 nucleotides read TGTGCCAGCAGTTATCTAGGGGGCAAGTACGAGCAGTACTTC. Residues: CASSYLGGKYEQYF.

The chain employs TRBV7-2 and TRBJ1-4; perhaps TRBD1 as D (6 bases). Germline V gene lookup returns CDR1 SGHTA and CDR2 FQGNSA. The germline V and J ends were trimmed by 3 bases and 8 bases, with 13 bases remaining between them. There are 14 residues in the CDR3. CDR3 sequence reads: CASSLGDKVEKLFF. The CDR3 DNA is TGTGCCAGCAGCTTGGGGGACAAGGTCGAAAAACTGTTTTTT.

CDR3 coding DNA: TGCAGCGTAGGACAGGGGGGTGGTGAAAAACTGTTTTTT. Amino acids: CSVGQGGGEKLFF. The genes are TRBV29-1 and TRBJ1-4, with 10 bases lining up with TRBD1. The CDR3 has 13 residues. CDR1 and CDR2 from the germline V gene are SQVTM and ANQGSEA. J lost 7 bases, V lost 6 bases, and 5 bases had no gene match.

The V and J genes are TRBV10-3 and TRBJ1-2, with D unclear. CDR3 length: 14 amino acids. V was shortened by 3 bases and J by 0 bases, with 8 bases between the two germline ends. Germline loops: CDR1 ENHRY, CDR2 SYGVKD. CDR3 residues: CAISDQESNYGYTF. The CDR3 DNA follows: TGTGCCATCAGTGACCAGGAATCTAACTATGGCTACACCTTC.

This clone was found a few times. The V and J genes are TRBV27 and TRBJ2-7; 8 bases match TRBD1. CDR1 and CDR2 from the germline V gene are MNHEY and SMNVEV (reference sequence). This CDR3 has 12 residues. V was pared by 6 bases and J by 6 bases, with 4 bases of the junction left unmatched. The chain's CDR3 is CASSPTGVEQYF. CDR3 in DNA: TGTGCCAGCAGCCCGACAGGGGTCGAGCAGTACTTC.

The rearrangement uses TRBV15 and TRBJ2-4; weak D call: TRBD2 (6 bases). Germline lookup yields CDR1 LNHNV and CDR2 YYDKDF (reference sequence). Trimming removed 5 bases from V and 0 bases from J, with 11 bases in between. This CDR3 is 15 amino acids long. This CDR3 is CATSGGSLAKNIQYF. The DNA for the CDR3 is TGTGCCACCAGCGGGGGGTCCCTAGCCAAAAACATTCAGTACTTC.

The gene calls are TRBV5-4 and TRBJ2-7; 7 bases are a match to TRBD1. This CDR3 spans 15 amino acids. Per germline, CDR1 SGHNT and CDR2 YYREEE (reference sequence). The V gene end was trimmed by 3 bases and the J gene end by 0 bases; junction bases not matched to a gene: 6. CDR3 residues: CASSSRGQSSYEQYF. The CDR3 DNA is TGTGCCAGCAGCTCCCGGGGACAGAGCTCCTACGAGCAGTACTTC.

This chain links TRBV9 with TRBJ2-7; TRBD2 agrees at 14 bases. Germline CDR1 reads SGDLS; CDR2 reads YYNGEE. The V segment lost 4 bases and the J segment 5 bases; nucleotides outside the gene matches: 5. The CDR3 extends over 15 amino acids. CDR3 coding DNA: TGTGCCAGCAGCATGGGACTAGCGGGAGTCGACGAGCAGTACTTC. This codes for CASSMGLAGVDEQYF.

The rearrangement links TRBV7-2 to TRBJ2-3, with 14 bases that match TRBD2. Germline V gives CDR1 SGHTA, CDR2 FQGNSA. The V segment lost 5 bases and the J segment 8 bases; nucleotides outside the gene matches: 3. CDR3 length: 14 residues. Written as DNA, the CDR3 is TGTGCCAGCAGCCGACTAGCGGGGGGGGGTACGCAGTATTTT. This encodes CASSRLAGGGTQYF.

The rearrangement joins TRBV6-1 to TRBJ1-5; D is uncertain. The germline V and J ends were trimmed by 5 bases and 4 bases, with 9 bases remaining between them. Looked up from germline, CDR1 is MNHNS and CDR2 is SASEGT. The CDR3 is 13 amino acids. The CDR3 loop is CASSSQENQPQHF. DNA for the CDR3: TGTGCCAGCAGTAGTCAGGAAAATCAGCCCCAGCATTTT.

V usage is TRBV5-4 and J usage is TRBJ2-3, with D unresolved. This CDR3 comprises 15 residues. Germline V gives CDR1 SGHNT, CDR2 YYREEE (reference sequence). V was shortened by 0 bases and J by 6 bases, with 14 bases between the two germline ends. CDR3 loop: CASSLDRPLRDTQYF. DNA of the CDR3: TGTGCCAGCAGCTTGGACCGGCCCTTGCGGGATACGCAGTATTTT. The full variable domain, rest sourced from reference TRBV5-4 and TRBJ2-3, is ETGVTQSPTHLIKTRGQQVTLRCSSQSGHNTVSWYQQALGQGPQFIFQYYREEENGRGNFPPRFSGLQFPNYSSELNVNALELDDSALYLCASSLDRPLRDTQYFGPGTRLTVL.

The V gene is TRBV7-9, the J gene TRBJ1-6, with 7 bases that match TRBD1. Germline V gene lookup returns CDR1 SEHNR and CDR2 FQNEAQ (reference sequence). The CDR3 has 15 amino acids. The trim removed 2 bases at V and 5 bases at J, leaving 3 bases unmatched. The CDR3 region is CASSLTGDDNSPLHF. CDR3 sequence (DNA): TGTGCCAGCAGCTTAACAGGGGACGATAATTCACCCCTCCACTTT.

This chain connects TRBV4-3 to TRBJ2-2, with D maybe TRBD1 (6 bases). The V gene lost 0 bases and the J gene lost 4 bases, with 9 bases spanning the gap. Germline V CDR1 and CDR2: LGHNA, YSLEER. The CDR3 consists of 15 residues. The CDR3 DNA follows: TGCGCCAGCAGCCAAGAGGGACACCTCACCGGGGAGCTGTTTTTT. This encodes CASSQEGHLTGELFF.

This sequence joins TRBV11-2 and TRBJ2-1, with D perhaps TRBD2 (5 bases). CDR3 length: 15 residues. From germline, CDR1 is SGHAT and CDR2 FQNNGV. Deletions cut 5 bases from V and 2 bases from J, with 13 bases between. This CDR3 reads CASSPRGAAYNEQFF. CDR3 coding DNA: TGTGCCAGCAGCCCGCGAGGAGCGGCCTACAATGAGCAGTTCTTC.

The rearrangement joins TRBV7-3 to TRBJ2-1; TRBD2 is a possible D gene (5 bases). The CDR3 spans 15 residues. V was cut by 1 base and J by 13 bases, with 20 bases left in between. Germline loops: CDR1 SGHTA, CDR2 FQGTGA. CDR3 in DNA: TGTGCCAGCAGCTTAAGAAGCGGTAGCGAGGCGACACAGTTCTTC. Protein: CASSLRSGSEATQFF.

This chain links TRBV10-1 with TRBJ1-1, with 9 bases matching TRBD1. Germline trimming cut 3 bases from V and 4 bases from J; bases unmatched to any gene: 6. CDR1 and CDR2 from the germline V gene are WNHNN and SYGVQD (reference sequence). There are 15 residues in the CDR3. The CDR3 protein is CASSDDRGDLTEAFF. As DNA, the CDR3 is TGCGCCAGCAGTGACGACAGGGGGGATCTCACTGAAGCTTTCTTT.

V is TRBV7-2 and J is TRBJ1-5; tentative D call: TRBD1 (6 bases). Germline V gene sequence: CDR1 SGHTA, CDR2 FQGNSA. V lost 5 bases to trimming and J lost 2 bases, with 16 bases between them. The CDR3 totals 16 residues. The CDR3 DNA reads TGTGCCAGCAGCACCTACAGGGAGTACGGCAATCAGCCCCAGCATTTT. It specifies CASSTYREYGNQPQHF.

This clone appeared a few times. V is TRBV5-4 and J is TRBJ1-1; D is perhaps TRBD1 (5 bases). V lost 4 bases to trimming and J lost 2 bases, with 15 bases between them. From germline, CDR1 is SGHNT and CDR2 YYREEE (reference sequence). CDR3 length: 15 residues. CDR3: CASSPVRGPNTEAFF. CDR3 coding DNA: TGTGCCAGCAGCCCCGTACGGGGCCCCAACACTGAAGCTTTCTTT.